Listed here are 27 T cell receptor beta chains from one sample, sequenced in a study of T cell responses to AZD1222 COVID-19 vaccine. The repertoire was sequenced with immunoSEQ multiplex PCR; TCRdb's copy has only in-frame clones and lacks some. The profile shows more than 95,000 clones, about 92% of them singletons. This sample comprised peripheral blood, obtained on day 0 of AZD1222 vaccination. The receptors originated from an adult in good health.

CDR3 in DNA: TGTGCCAGTAAAAAACAGGGGCACTCCTACAATGAGCAGTTCTTC. As protein: CASKKQGHSYNEQFF. The gene calls are TRBV19 and TRBJ2-1, with TRBD1 identical over 7 bases. This CDR3 is built from 15 residues. J lost 0 bases, V lost 7 bases, and 6 bases had no gene match. Germline loops: CDR1 LNHDA, CDR2 SQIVND (reference sequence).

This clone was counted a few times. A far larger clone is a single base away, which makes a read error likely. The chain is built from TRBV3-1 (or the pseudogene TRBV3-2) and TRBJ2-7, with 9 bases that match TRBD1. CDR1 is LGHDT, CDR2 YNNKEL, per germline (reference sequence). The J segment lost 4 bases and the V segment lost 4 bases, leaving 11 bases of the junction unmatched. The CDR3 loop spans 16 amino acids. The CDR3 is CASSLEPTGGGYEQYF. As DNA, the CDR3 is TGTGCCAGCAGCCTGGAACCGACAGGGGGAGGGTACGAGCAGTACTTC.

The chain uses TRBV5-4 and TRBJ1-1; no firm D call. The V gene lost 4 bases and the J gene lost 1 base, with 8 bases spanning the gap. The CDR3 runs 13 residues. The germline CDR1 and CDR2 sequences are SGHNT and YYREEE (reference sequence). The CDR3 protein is CASSPRRNTEAFF. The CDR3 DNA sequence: TGTGCCAGCAGCCCCCGACGGAACACTGAAGCTTTCTTT.

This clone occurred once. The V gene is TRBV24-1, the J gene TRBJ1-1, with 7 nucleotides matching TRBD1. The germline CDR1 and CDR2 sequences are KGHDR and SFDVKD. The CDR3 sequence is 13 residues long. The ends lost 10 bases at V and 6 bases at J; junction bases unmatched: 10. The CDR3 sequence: CATTDGGGPEAFF. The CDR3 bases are TGTGCCACAACAGACGGAGGGGGCCCTGAAGCTTTCTTT.

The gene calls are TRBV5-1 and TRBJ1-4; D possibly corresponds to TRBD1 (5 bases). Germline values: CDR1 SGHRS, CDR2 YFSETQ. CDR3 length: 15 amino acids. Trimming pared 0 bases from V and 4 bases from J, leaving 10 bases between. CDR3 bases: TGCGCCAGCAGCTTGGCTGGCAGGGATAATGAAAAACTGTTTTTT. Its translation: CASSLAGRDNEKLFF.

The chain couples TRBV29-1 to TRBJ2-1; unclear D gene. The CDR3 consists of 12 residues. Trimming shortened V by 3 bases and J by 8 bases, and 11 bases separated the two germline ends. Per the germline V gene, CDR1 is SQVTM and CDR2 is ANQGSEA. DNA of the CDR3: TGCAGCGTTGATGGAAGATCTTATGAGCAGTTCTTC. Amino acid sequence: CSVDGRSYEQFF.

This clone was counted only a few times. CDR3: CASSYGYGYTF. The CDR3 DNA reads TGTGCCAGCAGCTACGGTTATGGCTACACCTTC. The chain combines TRBV7-9 with TRBJ1-2; no reliable D call. The CDR3 is 11 amino acids. Per the germline V gene, CDR1 is SEHNR and CDR2 is FQNEAQ (reference sequence). Between the trimmed V and J ends, which lost 4 bases and 5 bases, there was a span of 5 bases.

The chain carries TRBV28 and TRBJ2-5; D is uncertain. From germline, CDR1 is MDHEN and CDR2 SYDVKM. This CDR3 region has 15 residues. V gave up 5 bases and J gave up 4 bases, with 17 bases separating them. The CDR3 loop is CASSPPDPSLETQYF. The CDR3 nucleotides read TGTGCCAGCAGTCCCCCGGACCCCAGTCTAGAGACCCAGTACTTC.

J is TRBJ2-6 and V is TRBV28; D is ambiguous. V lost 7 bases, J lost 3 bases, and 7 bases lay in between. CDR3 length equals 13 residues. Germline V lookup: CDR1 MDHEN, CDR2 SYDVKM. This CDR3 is CASIPDGANVLTF. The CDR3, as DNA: TGTGCCAGCATCCCCGATGGGGCCAACGTCCTGACTTTC.

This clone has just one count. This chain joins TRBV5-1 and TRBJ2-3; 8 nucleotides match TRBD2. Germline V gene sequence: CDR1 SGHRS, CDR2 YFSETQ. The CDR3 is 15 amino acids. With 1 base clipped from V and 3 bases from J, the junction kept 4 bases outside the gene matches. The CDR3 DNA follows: TGCGCCAGCAGCTTGACAGGACTAGCTACAGATACGCAGTATTTT. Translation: CASSLTGLATDTQYF.

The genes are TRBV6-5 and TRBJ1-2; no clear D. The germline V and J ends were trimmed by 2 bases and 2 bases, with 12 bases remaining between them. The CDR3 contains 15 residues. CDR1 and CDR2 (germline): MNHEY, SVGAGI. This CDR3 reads CASSYRRGVNYGYTF. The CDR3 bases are TGTGCCAGCAGTTACCGCCGGGGAGTAAACTATGGCTACACCTTC.

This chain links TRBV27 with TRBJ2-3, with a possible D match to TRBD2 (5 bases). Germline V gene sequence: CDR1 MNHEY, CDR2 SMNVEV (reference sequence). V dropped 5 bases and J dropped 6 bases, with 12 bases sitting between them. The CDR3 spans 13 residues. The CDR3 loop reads CASSTLGLDTQYF. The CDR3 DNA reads TGTGCCAGCAGTACGCTAGGACTGGATACGCAGTATTTT.

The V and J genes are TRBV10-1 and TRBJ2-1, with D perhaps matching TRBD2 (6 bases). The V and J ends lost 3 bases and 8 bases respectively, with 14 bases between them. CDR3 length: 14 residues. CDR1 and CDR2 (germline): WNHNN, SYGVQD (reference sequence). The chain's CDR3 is CASSDRGVDDEQFF. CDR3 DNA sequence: TGCGCCAGCAGTGATCGCGGGGTGGACGATGAGCAGTTCTTC.

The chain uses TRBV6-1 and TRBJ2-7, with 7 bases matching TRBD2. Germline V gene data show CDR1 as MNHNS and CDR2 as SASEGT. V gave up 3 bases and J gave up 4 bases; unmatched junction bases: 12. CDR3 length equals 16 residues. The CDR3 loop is CASSDGLAAGTYEQYF. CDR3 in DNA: TGTGCCAGCAGTGACGGGTTGGCAGCGGGAACTTACGAGCAGTACTTC.

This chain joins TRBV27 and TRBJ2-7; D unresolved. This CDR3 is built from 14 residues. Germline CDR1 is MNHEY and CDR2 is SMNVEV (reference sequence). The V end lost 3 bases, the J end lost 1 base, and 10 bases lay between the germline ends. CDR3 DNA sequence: TGTGCCAGCAGTTTGGCCTCAGCTTCCTACGAGCAGTACTTC. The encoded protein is CASSLASASYEQYF.

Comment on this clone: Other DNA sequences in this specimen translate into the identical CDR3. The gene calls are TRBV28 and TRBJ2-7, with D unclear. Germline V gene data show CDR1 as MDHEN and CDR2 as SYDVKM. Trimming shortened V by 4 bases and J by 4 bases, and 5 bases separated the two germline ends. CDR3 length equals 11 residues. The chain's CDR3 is CASSSAYEQYF. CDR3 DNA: TGTGCCAGCAGTTCTGCTTACGAGCAGTACTTC.

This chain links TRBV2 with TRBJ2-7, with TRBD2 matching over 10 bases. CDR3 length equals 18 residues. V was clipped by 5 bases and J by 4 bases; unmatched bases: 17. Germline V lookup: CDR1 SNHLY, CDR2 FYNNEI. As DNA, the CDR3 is TGTGCCAGCAGTAACAAGAGAACCGGACTAGCGGAGCCGTACGAGCAGTACTTC. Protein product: CASSNKRTGLAEPYEQYF.

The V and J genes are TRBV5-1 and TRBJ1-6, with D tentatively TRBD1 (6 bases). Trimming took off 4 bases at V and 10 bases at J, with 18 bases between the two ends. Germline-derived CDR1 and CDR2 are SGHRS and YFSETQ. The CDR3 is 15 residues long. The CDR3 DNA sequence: TGCGCCAGCAGCCTGGAGAGTACCGGGGGCTCACCCCTCCACTTT. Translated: CASSLESTGGSPLHF.

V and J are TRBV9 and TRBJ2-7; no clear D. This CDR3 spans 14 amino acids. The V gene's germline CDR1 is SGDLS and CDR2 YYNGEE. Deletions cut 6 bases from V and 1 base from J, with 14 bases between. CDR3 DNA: TGTGCCAGCACCTTAACGGGTGATTCCTACGAGCAGTACTTC. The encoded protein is CASTLTGDSYEQYF.

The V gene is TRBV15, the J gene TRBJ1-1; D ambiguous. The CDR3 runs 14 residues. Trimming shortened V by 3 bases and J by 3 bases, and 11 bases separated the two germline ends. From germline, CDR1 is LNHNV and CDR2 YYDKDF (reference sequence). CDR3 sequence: CATSSLTGDTEAFF. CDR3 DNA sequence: TGTGCCACCAGCAGTCTCACCGGAGACACTGAAGCTTTCTTT.

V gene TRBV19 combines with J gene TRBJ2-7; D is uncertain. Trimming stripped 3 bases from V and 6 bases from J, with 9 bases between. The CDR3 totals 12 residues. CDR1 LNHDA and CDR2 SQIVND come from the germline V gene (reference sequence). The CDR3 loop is CASSISPAEQYF. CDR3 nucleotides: TGTGCCAGTAGTATCTCACCTGCCGAGCAGTACTTC.

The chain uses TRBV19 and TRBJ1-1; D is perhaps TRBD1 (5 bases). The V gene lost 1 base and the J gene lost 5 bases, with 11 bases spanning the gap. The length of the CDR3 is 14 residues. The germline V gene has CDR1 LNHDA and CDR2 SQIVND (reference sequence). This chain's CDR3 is CASSIAIGGTEAFF. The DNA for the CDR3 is TGTGCCAGTAGTATAGCGATTGGGGGAACTGAAGCTTTCTTT.

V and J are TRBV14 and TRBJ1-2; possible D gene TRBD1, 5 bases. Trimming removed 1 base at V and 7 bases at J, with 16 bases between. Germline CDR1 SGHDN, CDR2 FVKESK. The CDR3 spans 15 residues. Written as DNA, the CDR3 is TGTGCCAGCAGCCAAGTAGCAGGGTTGAAGATTGGCTACACCTTC. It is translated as CASSQVAGLKIGYTF.

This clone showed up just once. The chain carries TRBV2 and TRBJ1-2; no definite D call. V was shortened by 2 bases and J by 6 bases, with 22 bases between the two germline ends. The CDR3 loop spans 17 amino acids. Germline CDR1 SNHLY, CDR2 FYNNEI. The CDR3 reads CASSENHLAGRADGYTF. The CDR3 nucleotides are TGTGCCAGCAGTGAAAATCACCTTGCGGGCAGAGCAGATGGCTACACCTTC.

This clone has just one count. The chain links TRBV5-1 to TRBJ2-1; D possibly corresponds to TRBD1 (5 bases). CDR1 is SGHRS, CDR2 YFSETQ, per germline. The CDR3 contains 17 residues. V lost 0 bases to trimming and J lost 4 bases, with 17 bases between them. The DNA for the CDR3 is TGCGCCAGCAGCTTGGTCCCGATGACGACAGTTTACAATGAGCAGTTCTTC. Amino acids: CASSLVPMTTVYNEQFF.

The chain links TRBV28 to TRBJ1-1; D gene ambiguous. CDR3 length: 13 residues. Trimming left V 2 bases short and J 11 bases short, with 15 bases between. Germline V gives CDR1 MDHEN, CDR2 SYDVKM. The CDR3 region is CASSLIFGKWAFF. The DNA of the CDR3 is TGTGCCAGCAGTTTAATTTTTGGCAAGTGGGCTTTCTTT.

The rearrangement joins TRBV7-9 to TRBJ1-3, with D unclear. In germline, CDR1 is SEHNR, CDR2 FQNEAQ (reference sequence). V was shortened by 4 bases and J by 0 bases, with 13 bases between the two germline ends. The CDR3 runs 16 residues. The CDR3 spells CASSSSLASSGNTIYF. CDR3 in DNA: TGTGCCAGCAGCTCCAGTCTCGCTTCCTCTGGAAACACCATATATTTT.